A single sample gave rise to the 12 T cell receptor beta chains below, sequenced in a study of blood T cell repertoires in COVID-19. Assay used: immunoSEQ multiplex PCR; TCRdb lists only in-frame clones, some missing. The table has roughly 200,000 clones, around 80% seen once; the top ten hold 15% to 20%. Material: peripheral blood. The receptors here all came from a human donor in a cohort sampled during active COVID-19.

This clone was counted a single time. This sequence joins TRBV18 and TRBJ2-2; possibly TRBD1 for D (6 bases). This CDR3 has 16 residues. The V end lost 1 base, the J end lost 1 base, and 10 bases lay between the germline ends. Germline V gene sequence: CDR1 KGHSH, CDR2 LQKENI. CDR3 amino acids: CASSPRSRGNTGELFF. The CDR3 bases are TGTGCCAGCTCACCACGCTCCAGGGGGAACACCGGGGAGCTGTTTTTT.

CDR3 nucleotides: TGTGCCAGCAATTCGTGTCGGGGGGGCATTACGAAGGAGACCCAGTACTTC. This codes for CASNSCRGGITKETQYF. The J gene is TRBJ2-5, the V gene TRBV6-4; 8 bases agree with TRBD2. Looked up from germline, CDR1 is MRHNA and CDR2 is SNTAGT. CDR3 length equals 17 residues. V lost 7 bases, J lost 5 bases, and 18 bases stayed unmatched.

The chain carries TRBV19 and TRBJ1-1, with D possibly TRBD1 on 6 matching bases. The CDR3 totals 15 residues. V shed 6 bases and J shed 4 bases, with 18 bases lying between them. Germline CDR1 is LNHDA and CDR2 is SQIVND (reference sequence). CDR3 protein: CASRPDSRFFTEAFF. The CDR3 DNA reads as TGTGCCAGTAGGCCGGACAGCCGGTTTTTCACTGAAGCTTTCTTT.

This chain uses TRBV2 with TRBJ1-2, with a possible D match to TRBD1 (6 bases). The germline CDR1 and CDR2 sequences are SNHLY and FYNNEI. This CDR3 has 14 residues. Trimming removed 8 bases at V and 4 bases at J, with 17 bases between. The CDR3 nucleotides read TGTGCCAGCCGCCTACTAAAACAGGGCTATGGCTACACCTTC. This translates into CASRLLKQGYGYTF.

The count of this clone is one. The rearrangement links TRBV3-1 (or the pseudogene TRBV3-2) to TRBJ2-5; tentative D call: TRBD1 (5 bases). The CDR3 consists of 12 residues. Between the trimmed V and J ends, which lost 4 bases and 5 bases, there was a span of 8 bases. The germline CDR1 and CDR2 sequences are LGHDT and YNNKEL (reference sequence). CDR3 protein: CASSLSGETQYF. The CDR3, as DNA: TGTGCCAGCAGCCTCTCAGGGGAGACCCAGTACTTC.

This chain links TRBV10-3 with TRBJ2-1, with 8 bases aligning to TRBD1. V lost 5 bases, J lost 1 base, and 4 bases stayed unmatched. The CDR3 runs to 15 residues. Germline V CDR1 and CDR2: ENHRY, SYGVKD. The CDR3 is CAISSGGSSYNEQFF. The CDR3 DNA is TGTGCCATCAGTTCAGGGGGCAGTTCCTACAATGAGCAGTTCTTC.

This clone occurred once. This chain links TRBV7-6 with TRBJ1-2, with 10 bases aligning to TRBD1. CDR1 is SGHVS, CDR2 FNYEAQ, per germline. The CDR3 extends over 17 amino acids. V lost 3 bases and J lost 8; bases outside the gene matches: 15. This CDR3 reads CASSFNPPGQGPVGYTF. The CDR3 DNA reads as TGTGCCAGCAGCTTTAACCCCCCGGGACAGGGGCCCGTAGGCTACACCTTC. The variable domain in full, completed from reference TRBV7-6 and TRBJ1-2, reads GAGVSQSPRYKVTKRGQDVALRCDPISGHVSLYWYRQALGQGPEFLTYFNYEAQQDKSGLPNDRFSAERPEGSISTLTIQRTEQRDSAMYRCASSFNPPGQGPVGYTFGSGTRLTVV.

This sequence joins TRBV6-6 and TRBJ2-2; TRBD2 matches at 9 bases. CDR3 length equals 15 residues. Germline V gene sequence: CDR1 MNHNY, CDR2 SVGAGI (reference sequence). The V and J ends lost 6 bases and 4 bases, in that order; junction bases with no gene match: 6. CDR3 sequence (DNA): TGTGCCAGCAGATTAGCGGGGGCGAGCACCGGGGAGCTGTTTTTT. Translated, it gives CASRLAGASTGELFF.

V and J are TRBV2 and TRBJ1-2; D is possibly TRBD1 (5 bases). Trimming shortened V by 5 bases and J by 0 bases, and 10 bases separated the two germline ends. This CDR3 is 14 amino acids long. The germline gives CDR1 SNHLY, CDR2 FYNNEI. The CDR3 nucleotides read TGTGCCAGCAGTCTGGACAACGCTAACTATGGCTACACCTTC. Its translation: CASSLDNANYGYTF.

J is TRBJ2-7 and V is TRBV2, with TRBD2 identical over 8 bases. Germline trimming cut 7 bases from V and 4 bases from J; bases unmatched to any gene: 12. The CDR3 length is 15 residues. In germline, CDR1 is SNHLY, CDR2 FYNNEI. The CDR3 loop reads CASNNVEASGYEQYF. The CDR3 coding sequence is TGTGCCAGCAATAACGTTGAAGCTAGCGGGTACGAGCAGTACTTC.

The chain employs TRBV24-1 and TRBJ1-1; 7 bases match TRBD1. In germline, CDR1 is KGHDR, CDR2 SFDVKD. Trimming cost V 6 bases and J 5 bases; bases outside gene matches: 5. This CDR3 comprises 13 residues. DNA for the CDR3: TGTGCCACCAGTCAGGGGGTCGAGACTGAAGCTTTCTTT. It yields the protein CATSQGVETEAFF.

The chain is built from TRBV7-9 and TRBJ1-2; 8 positions match TRBD1. Germline values: CDR1 SEHNR, CDR2 FQNEAQ (reference sequence). V lost 5 bases to trimming and J lost 8 bases; unmatched junction nucleotides: 7. The CDR3 has 13 amino acids. The CDR3 nucleotides are TGTGCCAGCAGCCTCGGGACAGGCGACGGCTACACCTTC. Its protein product is CASSLGTGDGYTF.